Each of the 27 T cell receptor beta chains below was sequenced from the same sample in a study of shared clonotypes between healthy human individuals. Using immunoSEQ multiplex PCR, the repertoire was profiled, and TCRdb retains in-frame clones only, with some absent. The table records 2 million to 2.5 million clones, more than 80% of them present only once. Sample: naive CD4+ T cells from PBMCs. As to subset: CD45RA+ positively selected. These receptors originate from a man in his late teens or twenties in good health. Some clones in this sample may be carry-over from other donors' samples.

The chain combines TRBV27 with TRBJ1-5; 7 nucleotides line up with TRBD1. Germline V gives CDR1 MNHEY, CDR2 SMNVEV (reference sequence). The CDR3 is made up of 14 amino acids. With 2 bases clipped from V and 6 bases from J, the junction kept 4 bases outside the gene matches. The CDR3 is CASSLQGVGQPQHF. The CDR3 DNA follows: TGTGCCAGCAGTTTACAGGGGGTGGGTCAGCCCCAGCATTTT.

The CDR3 nucleotides are TGTGCCAGCAGCTCCCCGGGGAGCAATCAGCCCCAGCATTTT. It specifies CASSSPGSNQPQHF. The rearrangement links TRBV5-8 to TRBJ1-5; D is unresolved. The CDR3 runs to 14 residues. The germline V gene has CDR1 SGHTS and CDR2 YDEGEE. Trimming shortened V by 3 bases and J by 1 base, and 8 bases separated the two germline ends.

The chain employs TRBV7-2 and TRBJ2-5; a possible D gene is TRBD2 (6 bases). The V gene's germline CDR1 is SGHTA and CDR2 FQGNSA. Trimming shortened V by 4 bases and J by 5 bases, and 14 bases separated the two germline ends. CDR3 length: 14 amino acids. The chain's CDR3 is CASSSRLVGETQYF. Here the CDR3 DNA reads TGTGCCAGCAGCTCGAGACTAGTGGGGGAGACCCAGTACTTC.

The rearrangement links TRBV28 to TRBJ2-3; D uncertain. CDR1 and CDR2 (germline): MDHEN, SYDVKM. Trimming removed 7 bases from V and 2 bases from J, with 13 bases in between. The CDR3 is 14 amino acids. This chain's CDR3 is CASTPTRFTDTQYF. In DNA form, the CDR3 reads TGTGCCAGCACCCCGACAAGATTCACAGATACGCAGTATTTT.

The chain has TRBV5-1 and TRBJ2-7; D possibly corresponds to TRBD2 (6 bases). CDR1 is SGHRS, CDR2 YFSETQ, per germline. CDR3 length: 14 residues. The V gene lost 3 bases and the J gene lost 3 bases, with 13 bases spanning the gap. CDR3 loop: CASSSLEGGYEQYF. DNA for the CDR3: TGCGCCAGCAGCTCCCTGGAGGGAGGCTACGAGCAGTACTTC. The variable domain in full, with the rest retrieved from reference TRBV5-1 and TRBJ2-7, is KAGVTQTPRYLIKTRGQQVTLSCSPISGHRSVSWYQQTPGQGLQFLFEYFSETQRNKGNFPGRFSGRQFSNSRSEMNVSTLELGDSALYLCASSSLEGGYEQYFGPGTRLTVT.

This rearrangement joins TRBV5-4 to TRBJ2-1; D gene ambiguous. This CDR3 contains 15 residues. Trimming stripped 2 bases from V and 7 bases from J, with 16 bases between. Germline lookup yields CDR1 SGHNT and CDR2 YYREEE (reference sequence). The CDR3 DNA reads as TGTGCCAGCAGCTTTCCAGGCTTTGGTGGGAATGAGCAGTTCTTC. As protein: CASSFPGFGGNEQFF.

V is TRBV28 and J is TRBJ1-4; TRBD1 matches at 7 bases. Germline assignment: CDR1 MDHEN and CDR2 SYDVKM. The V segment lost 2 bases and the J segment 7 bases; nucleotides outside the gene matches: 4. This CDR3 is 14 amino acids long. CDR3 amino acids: CASSLPGQVEKLFF. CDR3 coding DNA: TGTGCCAGCAGTTTACCAGGACAGGTTGAAAAACTGTTTTTT.

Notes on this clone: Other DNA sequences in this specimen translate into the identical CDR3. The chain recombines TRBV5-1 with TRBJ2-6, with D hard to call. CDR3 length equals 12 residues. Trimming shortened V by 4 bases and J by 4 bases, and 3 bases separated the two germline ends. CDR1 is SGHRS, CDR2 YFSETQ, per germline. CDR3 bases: TGCGCCAGCAGCCCGGGGGCCAACGTCCTGACTTTC. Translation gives CASSPGANVLTF.

CDR3 in amino acids: CASSESHRPSGANVLTF. In DNA, the CDR3 is TGTGCCAGCAGTGAATCGCACAGACCCTCTGGGGCCAACGTCCTGACTTTC. The rearrangement uses TRBV6-1 and TRBJ2-6, with D unresolved. Trimming took off 2 bases at V and 0 bases at J, with 11 bases between the two ends. This CDR3 is 17 amino acids long. Germline lookup yields CDR1 MNHNS and CDR2 SASEGT.

The CDR3 DNA sequence: TGCGCCAGCACCCGGGGGGGGACAGAACCCTACGAGCAGTACTTC. Protein sequence: CASTRGGTEPYEQYF. The rearrangement links TRBV5-1 to TRBJ2-7; D is possibly TRBD2 (8 bases). V lost 6 bases to trimming and J lost 2 bases, with 18 bases between them. Germline CDR1 SGHRS, CDR2 YFSETQ. The CDR3 runs to 15 residues.

DNA of the CDR3: TGTGCCAGCAGCCTAGGGGGGAAGAAAACCTACGAGCAGTACTTC. It codes for CASSLGGKKTYEQYF. The V gene is TRBV7-2, the J gene TRBJ2-7; D could derive from TRBD1 or TRBD2 (6 bases each). The CDR3 sequence is 15 residues long. Germline V gene data show CDR1 as SGHTA and CDR2 as FQGNSA. Trimming removed 5 bases from V and 2 bases from J, with 16 bases in between.

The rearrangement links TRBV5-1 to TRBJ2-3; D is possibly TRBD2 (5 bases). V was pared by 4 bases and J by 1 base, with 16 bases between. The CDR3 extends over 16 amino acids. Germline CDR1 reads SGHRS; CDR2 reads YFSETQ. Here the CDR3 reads CASSPPLTTGTDTQYF. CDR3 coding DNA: TGCGCCAGCAGCCCCCCTTTGACTACGGGCACAGATACGCAGTATTTT.

CDR3 region: CVLSTSGPNTGELFF. The CDR3 DNA reads as TGTGTGTTATCGACTAGCGGGCCGAACACCGGGGAGCTGTTTTTT. The J gene is TRBJ2-2, the V gene TRBV7-9; TRBD2 matches 10 bases. Germline V gene lookup returns CDR1 SEHNR and CDR2 FQNEAQ (reference sequence). The CDR3 totals 15 residues.

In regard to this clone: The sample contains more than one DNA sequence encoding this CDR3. CDR3 nucleotide sequence: TGTGCCAGCAGCTTAGGACTAGCGGGCACCGGGGAGCTGTTTTTT. This encodes CASSLGLAGTGELFF. The rearrangement uses TRBV11-2 and TRBJ2-2; 10 positions match TRBD2. V shed 1 base, J shed 4 bases, and the junction held 0 bases outside the gene matches. The CDR3 is made up of 15 amino acids. Germline CDR1 SGHAT, CDR2 FQNNGV. Drawing the rest from reference TRBV11-2 and TRBJ2-2, the complete variable domain is EAGVAQSPRYKIIEKRQSVAFWCNPISGHATLYWYQQILGQGPKLLIQFQNNGVVDDSQLPKDRFSAERLKGVDSTLKIQPAKLEDSAVYLCASSLGLAGTGELFFGEGSRLTVL.

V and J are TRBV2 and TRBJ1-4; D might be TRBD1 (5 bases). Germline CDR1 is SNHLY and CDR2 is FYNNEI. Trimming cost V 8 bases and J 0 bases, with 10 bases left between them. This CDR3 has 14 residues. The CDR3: CASRGGPTNEKLFF. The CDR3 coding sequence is TGTGCCAGCCGCGGGGGTCCAACTAATGAAAAACTGTTTTTT.

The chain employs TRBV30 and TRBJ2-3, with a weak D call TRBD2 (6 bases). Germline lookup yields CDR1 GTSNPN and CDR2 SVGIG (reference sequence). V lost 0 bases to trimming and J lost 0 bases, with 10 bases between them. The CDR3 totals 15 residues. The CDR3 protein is CAWSVNSGSTDTQYF. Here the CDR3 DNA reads TGTGCCTGGAGTGTAAACAGCGGGAGCACAGATACGCAGTATTTT.

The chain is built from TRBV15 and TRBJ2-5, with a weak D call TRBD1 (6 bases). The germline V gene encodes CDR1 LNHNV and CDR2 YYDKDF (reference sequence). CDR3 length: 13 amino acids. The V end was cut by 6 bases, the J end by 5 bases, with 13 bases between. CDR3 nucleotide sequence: TGTGCCACCAGGAGGGGGAGTTGGGAGACCCAGTACTTC. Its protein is CATRRGSWETQYF. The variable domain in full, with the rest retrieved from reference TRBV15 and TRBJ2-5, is DAMVIQNPRYQVTQFGKPVTLSCSQTLNHNVMYWYQQKSSQAPKLLFHYYDKDFNNEADTPDNFQSRRPNTSFCFLDIRSPGLGDTAMYLCATRRGSWETQYFGPGTRLLVL.

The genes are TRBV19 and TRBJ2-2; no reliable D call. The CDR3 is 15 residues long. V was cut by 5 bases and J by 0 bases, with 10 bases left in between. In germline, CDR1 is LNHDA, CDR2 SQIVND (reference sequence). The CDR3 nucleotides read TGTGCCAGTAGTCTTGGGTTCGCGAACACCGGGGAGCTGTTTTTT. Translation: CASSLGFANTGELFF.

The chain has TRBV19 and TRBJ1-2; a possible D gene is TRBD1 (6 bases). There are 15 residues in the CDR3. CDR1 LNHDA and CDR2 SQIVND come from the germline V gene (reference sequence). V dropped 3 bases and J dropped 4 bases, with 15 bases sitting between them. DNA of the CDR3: TGTGCCAGTAGTATTACCGGGACATCCGCCTATGGCTACACCTTC. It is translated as CASSITGTSAYGYTF.

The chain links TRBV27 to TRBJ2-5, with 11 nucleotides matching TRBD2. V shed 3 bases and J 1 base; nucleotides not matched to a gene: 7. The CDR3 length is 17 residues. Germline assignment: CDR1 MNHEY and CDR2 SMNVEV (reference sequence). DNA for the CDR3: TGTGCCAGCAGTTTCGCTAGCGGGAGGTTGGCCCAAGAGACCCAGTACTTC. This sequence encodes CASSFASGRLAQETQYF.

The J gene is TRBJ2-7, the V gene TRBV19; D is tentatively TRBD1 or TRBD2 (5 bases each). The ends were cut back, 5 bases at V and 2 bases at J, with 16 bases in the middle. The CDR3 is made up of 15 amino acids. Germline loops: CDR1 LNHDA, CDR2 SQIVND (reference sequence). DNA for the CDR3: TGTGCCAGTAGTTCCGCCCGGGACGGGACCTACGAGCAGTACTTC. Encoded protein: CASSSARDGTYEQYF.

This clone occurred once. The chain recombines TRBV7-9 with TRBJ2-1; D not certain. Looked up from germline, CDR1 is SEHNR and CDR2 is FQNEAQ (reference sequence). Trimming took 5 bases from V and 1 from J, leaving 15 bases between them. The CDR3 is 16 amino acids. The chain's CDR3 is CASSAATPRSYNEQFF. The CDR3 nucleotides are TGTGCCAGCAGCGCTGCTACTCCCAGGTCCTACAATGAGCAGTTCTTC.

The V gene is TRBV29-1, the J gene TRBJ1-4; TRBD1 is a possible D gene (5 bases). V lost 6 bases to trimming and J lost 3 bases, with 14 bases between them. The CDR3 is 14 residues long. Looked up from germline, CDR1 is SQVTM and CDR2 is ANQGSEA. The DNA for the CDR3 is TGCAGCGTCCTCCCGGGACCCCCTAATGAAAAACTGTTTTTT. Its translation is CSVLPGPPNEKLFF.

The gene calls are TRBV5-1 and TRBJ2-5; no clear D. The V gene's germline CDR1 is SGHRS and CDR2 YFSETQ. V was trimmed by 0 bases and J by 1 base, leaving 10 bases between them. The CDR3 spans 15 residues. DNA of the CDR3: TGCGCCAGCAGCTTGGGAGGCAGCCTCCAAGAGACCCAGTACTTC. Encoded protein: CASSLGGSLQETQYF.

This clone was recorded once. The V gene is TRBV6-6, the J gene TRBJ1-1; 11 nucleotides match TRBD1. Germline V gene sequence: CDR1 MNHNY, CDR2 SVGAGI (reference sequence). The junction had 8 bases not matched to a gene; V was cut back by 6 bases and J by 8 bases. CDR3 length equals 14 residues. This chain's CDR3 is CASREGTGGKEAFF. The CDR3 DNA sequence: TGTGCCAGCAGGGAAGGGACAGGGGGTAAGGAAGCTTTCTTT.

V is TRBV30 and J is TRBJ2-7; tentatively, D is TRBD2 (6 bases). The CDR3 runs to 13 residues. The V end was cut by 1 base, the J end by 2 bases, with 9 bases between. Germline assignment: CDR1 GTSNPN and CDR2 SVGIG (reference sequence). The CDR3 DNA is TGTGCCTGGAGTGATCGCGGGGCCTACGAGCAGTACTTC. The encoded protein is CAWSDRGAYEQYF.

CDR3: CASSLGYRLNEQFF. CDR3 nucleotides: TGTGCCAGCAGTTTGGGCTATCGTCTCAATGAGCAGTTCTTC. The chain has TRBV28 and TRBJ2-1; D is unclear. The V gene's germline CDR1 is MDHEN and CDR2 SYDVKM. The CDR3 contains 14 residues. V dropped 3 bases and J dropped 6 bases, with 12 bases sitting between them.